One and the same sample provided the 4 T cell receptor beta chains below, sequenced in a study of cytomegalovirus exposure and HLA in healthy donors. Some clones are missing from TCRdb's copy, which holds only in-frame ones; the method was immunoSEQ multiplex PCR. The data contain 200,000 to 250,000 clones, approximately 88% of them seen just once; the ten biggest clones take up over 13%. Sequencing used PBMCs. The receptors derive from a woman aged 25 to 39 in good health and CMV-seropositive.

The rearrangement links TRBV30 to TRBJ1-2, with D possibly being TRBD1 (5 bases). Trimming took off 3 bases at V and 10 bases at J, with 15 bases between the two ends. Germline V CDR1 and CDR2: GTSNPN, SVGIG (reference sequence). This CDR3 has 12 amino acids. CDR3 bases: TGTGCCTGGAGGGGGCCGCGGCCAAACTACACCTTC. It translates to CAWRGPRPNYTF.

The chain couples TRBV4-1 to TRBJ1-4; no firm D call. From germline, CDR1 is MGHRA and CDR2 YSYEKL. Trimming took 4 bases from V and 0 from J, leaving 9 bases between them. CDR3 length equals 15 residues. The CDR3 protein is CASSPQPATNEKLFF. Written as DNA, the CDR3 is TGCGCCAGCAGCCCCCAACCCGCAACTAATGAAAAACTGTTTTTT.

For the CDR3, the DNA is TGCGCCAGCAGCCAAGATCTCTTAATGTCGGGACAGGTGAATAGTGAAAAACTGTTTTTT. Encoded protein: CASSQDLLMSGQVNSEKLFF. This rearrangement joins TRBV4-3 to TRBJ1-4; 8 nucleotides match TRBD1. V dropped 0 bases and J dropped 7; count of bases not matched to a gene: 19. This CDR3 is 20 amino acids long. Germline V gene lookup returns CDR1 LGHNA and CDR2 YSLEER.

The chain combines TRBV5-1 with TRBJ2-7, with 8 bases identical to TRBD1. The CDR3 consists of 17 residues. Trimming at V came to 4 bases and at J to 2 bases, leaving 14 bases not matched to a gene. Looked up from germline, CDR1 is SGHRS and CDR2 is YFSETQ. CDR3 sequence reads: CASSPPRGDRHTYEQYF. CDR3 nucleotide sequence: TGCGCCAGCAGCCCCCCCCGCGGGGACAGGCACACCTACGAGCAGTACTTC. Variable domain in full (rest from reference TRBV5-1 and TRBJ2-7): KAGVTQTPRYLIKTRGQQVTLSCSPISGHRSVSWYQQTPGQGLQFLFEYFSETQRNKGNFPGRFSGRQFSNSRSEMNVSTLELGDSALYLCASSPPRGDRHTYEQYFGPGTRLTVT.